Here is one TCR beta chain with its context. Its antigen remains unidentified. Patients chosen for sequencing had CD8+CD57+ cells that had expanded, as shown by flow cytometry. At blood sampling, none of the patients had yet received therapy. This entry belongs to a study of CD8+CD57+ T cells in acquired aplastic anemia. The CDR3 sequence is 13 residues long. Germline-derived CDR1 and CDR2 are DFQATT and SNEGSKA (reference sequence). The ends were cut back, 2 bases at V and 1 base at J, with 8 bases in the middle. Study-level findings and limits: Patients and controls shared just under 30 CD8+ CDR3 sequences.

Profiling of TCR beta VDJ combinations and CDR3 sequences used genomic DNA as template. TCRdb re-called the reads with MiXCR, one entry per CDR3 protein. The repertoire includes roughly 200,000 distinct CDR3 sequences, over 55% of them detected once, and 58% sits in the top ten. The chain employs TRBV20-1 and TRBJ1-1; D ambiguous. Specimen: sorted CD4+, CD8+, or CD8+CD57+ T cells (not recorded which) from PBMCs. This clonotype was sampled from a human donor with aplastic anemia. The CDR3 loop is CSARSGRNTEAFF. The CDR3 DNA reads as TGCAGTGCTAGAAGTGGACGGAACACTGAAGCTTTCTTT.